The entry below describes one T cell receptor beta chain. In the authors' methods: Estimation of nucleated cell counts was performed using reference gene primer amplification. Assay: immunoSEQ multiplex PCR; the TCRdb copy retains only in-frame clones and omits some. Clonal size and the V and J genes are those of that table, whereas D and trimming came from the DNA. The sample has 250,000 or so clones, roughly 84% seen once; the top ten hold roughly 4%. This sample was included in a study of blood T cell repertoires in COVID-19. As for the study in general: Sources were T cells, B-cell-depleted T cells, or PBMCs; the material itself was cDNA or gDNA.

CDR3 length: 16 residues. Germline V lookup: CDR1 MNHEY, CDR2 SVGAGI. V dropped 0 bases and J dropped 2 bases, with 8 bases sitting between them. The sequenced sample was peripheral blood. V gene TRBV6-5 combines with J gene TRBJ2-6; no clear D gene. The source of this sequence is a man between 60 and 75 years old with acute or convalescent COVID-19. CDR3 sequence (DNA): TGTGCCAGCAGTTACTCGTCCAGGCCTGGGGCCAACGTCCTGACTTTC. This gives the protein CASSYSSRPGANVLTF.